The rows below give T cell receptor beta chains drawn from one sample of a study of beta chain features in type 1 diabetes. Assay used: immunoSEQ multiplex PCR; TCRdb lists only in-frame clones, some missing. The sample lists approximately 250,000 clones, 13% to 15% occurring once. Sequencing was done on a sample of naive CD4+ T cells from blood. The receptors come from a woman aged 40 to 50 in good health. Each CDR3 is given with its conserved first and last residue. A D gene is named only where the DNA matches it firmly. Size is omitted from some rows. Given values are once, few, many or a class for expanded clones.

cdr3_nt,cdr3_aa,d_call,v_call,j_call,clone_size
TGCGCCAGCAGTTCGATAGCGGGGAGGGAGACCCAGTACTTC,CASSSIAGRETQYF,TRBD2,TRBV5-1,TRBJ2-5,.
TGTGCCAGCAGTTCAAGACAGGGAGGTGAAAAACTGTTTTTT,CASSSRQGGEKLFF,TRBD1,TRBV6-6,TRBJ1-4,.
TGTGCCATCAGTGCAAAAGAGACCCAGTACTTC,CAISAKETQYF,.,TRBV10-3,TRBJ2-5,few
TGTGCCAGCGCTAGGAGGACAGGCCCGCTTTTT,CASARRTGPLF,TRBD1,TRBV5-8,TRBJ1-3,few
TGTGCCATCAGTCGGCCTAGCGGGGGCCAAGAGACCCAGTACTTC,CAISRPSGGQETQYF,TRBD2,TRBV10-3,TRBJ2-5,few
TGTGCCAGTAGTATAGATCCCCGGGACAGGCGTCAGTACTTC,CASSIDPRDRRQYF,TRBD1,TRBV19,TRBJ2-4,.
TGTGCCAGCAGCCAGAGACAGGGGCAAAATTGGTGGAATTCACCCCTCCACTTT,CASSQRQGQNWWNSPLHF,TRBD1,TRBV14,TRBJ1-6,few
TGTGCCAGCAGTGAAGACGGGGATTCACCCCTCCACTTT,CASSEDGDSPLHF,.,TRBV6-1,TRBJ1-6,.
TGTGCCAGTAGTATAGATGGGACAGGCTGGGGTGAGCAGTTCTTC,CASSIDGTGWGEQFF,TRBD1,TRBV19,TRBJ2-1,.
TGTGCCAGCAGCTTAGCGCCGGGAGGACTCTATGGCTACACCTTC,CASSLAPGGLYGYTF,.,TRBV7-2,TRBJ1-2,many
TGCGCCAGCAGCTTAGACGGGGGGACGACCTACAATGAGCAGTTCTTC,CASSLDGGTTYNEQFF,TRBD2,TRBV5-1,TRBJ2-1,.
TGCGCCAGCAGCCGCGGACAGGGGAATGAAAAACTGTTTTTT,CASSRGQGNEKLFF,TRBD1,TRBV5-1,TRBJ1-4,.
TGTGCCAGCAGTAAGCCACAGGGGATCTCCTACGAGCAGTACTTC,CASSKPQGISYEQYF,TRBD1,TRBV6-5,TRBJ2-7,.
TGTGCCACCAGCAGTCCGTCCGGGACATCCTCCTACGAGCAGTACTTC,CATSSPSGTSSYEQYF,.,TRBV15,TRBJ2-7,.
TGTGCCAGCAGCGTAACAGGGGAACAACAGCCCCAGCATTTT,CASSVTGEQQPQHF,TRBD1,TRBV9,TRBJ1-5,few
TGTGCCATCAGTGAACGGGACTATGGCTACACCTTC,CAISERDYGYTF,.,TRBV10-3,TRBJ1-2,many
TGTGCCAGCAGCTTAGGGGCGGGATCCGGGAACACTGAAGCTTTCTTT,CASSLGAGSGNTEAFF,.,TRBV7-9,TRBJ1-1,few
TGCAGCGTTGCTGAAAGATACGGCTCCTACGAGCAGTACTTC,CSVAERYGSYEQYF,.,TRBV29-1,TRBJ2-7,few
TGCGCCAGCAGCCAAGGATCGGGACTAGGAGCCCCCACCGGGGAGCTGTTTTTT,CASSQGSGLGAPTGELFF,TRBD2,TRBV4-1,TRBJ2-2,few
TGCGCCAGCAGCCAAGTCCCCCAAGCCGCGCCCTACAATGAGCAGTTCTTC,CASSQVPQAAPYNEQFF,.,TRBV4-1,TRBJ2-1,.
TGTGCCAGCAGCTTATCGAGTGCCCGGGTCCAGCCCCAGCATTTT,CASSLSSARVQPQHF,.,TRBV7-9,TRBJ1-5,.
TGCGCCAGCAGCTCCCCACTAGCGGGGAACAATGAGCAGTTCTTC,CASSSPLAGNNEQFF,TRBD2,TRBV5-1,TRBJ2-1,few
TGTGCCAGCAGTGAATCGCGACCGGGAGAGACCCAGTACTTC,CASSESRPGETQYF,.,TRBV25-1,TRBJ2-5,few
TGTGCCAGCAGCTTGCGGCTAGCGGGGGGGCCAGATACGCAGTATTTT,CASSLRLAGGPDTQYF,TRBD2,TRBV5-4,TRBJ2-3,.
TGTGCCAGCAGCCCTACGACAGGGGCACCCTTGAACACTGAAGCTTTCTTT,CASSPTTGAPLNTEAFF,TRBD1,TRBV7-8,TRBJ1-1,few
TGTGCCAGCAGCCTCCGGACAGGGCATTCTAACTATGGCTACACCTTC,CASSLRTGHSNYGYTF,.,TRBV21-1,TRBJ1-2,few
TGTGCCAGCAGTTCTACAGGACAGGACAACACTGAAGCTTTCTTT,CASSSTGQDNTEAFF,TRBD1,TRBV6-6,TRBJ1-1,few
TGCGCCAGCAGCTTGGTCTTCGGTACGGGTGAAGCTTTCTTT,CASSLVFGTGEAFF,.,TRBV5-1,TRBJ1-1,few
TGTGCCAGCAGTCGAGGGACAGGGCTCTTACAGTACTTC,CASSRGTGLLQYF,TRBD1,TRBV6-5,TRBJ2-5,.
TGTGCCAGCAGTTACTCCCTGAACCCTACTTACTACGAGCAGTACTTC,CASSYSLNPTYYEQYF,.,TRBV6-5,TRBJ2-7,.
TGTGCCAGCAGCTTAGGAGGGTTGACCAACAATGAGCAGTTCTTC,CASSLGGLTNNEQFF,.,TRBV11-3,TRBJ2-1,few
TGCAGTGCTCTCACAGGGGAGGAAGCTTTCTTT,CSALTGEEAFF,TRBD1,TRBV20-1,TRBJ1-1,few
TGCAGCGTTCCTGGACACGGCAATACTGAAGCTTTCTTT,CSVPGHGNTEAFF,.,TRBV29-1,TRBJ1-1,.
TGTGCCAGCAGCTTAATGCGGGGGGCATACAATGAGCAGTTCTTC,CASSLMRGAYNEQFF,TRBD2,TRBV7-2,TRBJ2-1,.
TGTGCCAGCAGCTTAGGTCGGACAGCTTATCAGTACTTC,CASSLGRTAYQYF,.,TRBV11-2,TRBJ2-7,few
TGTGCCAGCAGCTTAGGTGCAGTTGAAACCTCCTACAATGAGCAGTTCTTC,CASSLGAVETSYNEQFF,.,TRBV13,TRBJ2-1,.
TGTGCCAGCAAACGAAGCTCTAGCCGAAGCACAGATACGCAGTATTTT,CASKRSSSRSTDTQYF,.,TRBV27,TRBJ2-3,few
TGTGCCAGCAGTGTACTAGCGGGGAACACCGGGGAGCTGTTTTTT,CASSVLAGNTGELFF,TRBD2,TRBV6-4,TRBJ2-2,few
TGTGCCAGCAGCTTGGTGGGGCGGGGAGCCCAGTACTTC,CASSLVGRGAQYF,.,TRBV11-2,TRBJ2-5,.